What follows describes a single T cell receptor (beta chain). This sample is drawn from a study of identical twins. The CDR3 totals 14 residues. V lost 7 bases to trimming and J lost 3 bases; unmatched junction nucleotides: 6. Germline V gene sequence: CDR1 MNHEY, CDR2 SVGEGT. TCRdb redid the calling of the 5' RACE reads with MiXCR, one entry per CDR3 protein. The sample lists about 900,000 distinct CDR3 sequences; 10% to 15% were seen once. This sample also belongs to another study, concerning yellow fever vaccine responses in identical twins.

J is TRBJ2-7 and V is TRBV6-2 or TRBV6-3; 10 bases agree with TRBD2. The sample was PBMCs. The receptor was isolated from a woman aged 18-29 years in good health. CDR3 in amino acids: CASKRTSGDYEQYF. The CDR3 region has the DNA TGTGCCAGCAAGCGGACTAGCGGAGACTACGAGCAGTACTTC.